One and the same sample provided the 14 T cell receptor beta chains below, sequenced in a study of cytomegalovirus exposure and HLA in healthy donors. In the PCR, 60 Vbeta and 13 Jbeta primers were used. Method: immunoSEQ multiplex PCR; TCRdb's copy keeps in-frame clones and lacks some. This sample's table reports around 46,000 clones. The sequenced sample consisted of PBMCs. These receptors all come from a woman aged 40 to 50 in good health and CMV-seronegative.

The genes are TRBV19 and TRBJ1-1, with 9 bases fitting TRBD1. CDR1 and CDR2 (germline): LNHDA, SQIVND (reference sequence). The CDR3 has 14 residues. Trimming cost V 10 bases and J 4 bases; bases outside gene matches: 10. The CDR3: CATSLDRGVTEAFF. The CDR3 DNA reads TGTGCCACCTCCCTGGACAGGGGAGTCACTGAAGCTTTCTTT.

This chain uses TRBV5-5 with TRBJ2-7; 9 bases map to TRBD2. The germline V gene encodes CDR1 SGHKS and CDR2 YYEKEE (reference sequence). The V gene end was trimmed by 4 bases and the J gene end by 0 bases; junction bases not matched to a gene: 8. The CDR3 consists of 16 residues. CDR3 protein: CASSLTSGAYSYEQYF. The CDR3 nucleotides read TGTGCCAGCAGCCTGACTAGCGGAGCTTACTCCTACGAGCAGTACTTC.

The chain couples TRBV7-9 to TRBJ1-5, with a possible D match to TRBD1 (5 bases). The CDR3 totals 16 residues. Germline assignment: CDR1 SEHNR and CDR2 FQNEAQ (reference sequence). The ends were cut back, 1 base at V and 1 base at J, with 11 bases in the middle. This CDR3 is CASSLVSPGSNQPQHF. In nucleotides, the CDR3 is TGTGCCAGCAGCTTAGTCTCCCCAGGGAGCAATCAGCCCCAGCATTTT.

The chain uses TRBV9 and TRBJ2-7; 7 nucleotides align to TRBD1. V gave up 0 bases and J gave up 6 bases; unmatched junction bases: 9. This CDR3 has 15 residues. CDR1 SGDLS and CDR2 YYNGEE come from the germline V gene. The CDR3 region is CASSVDGEGGSEQYF. The DNA for the CDR3 is TGTGCCAGCAGCGTAGATGGTGAAGGGGGCTCCGAGCAGTACTTC.

V is TRBV7-2 and J is TRBJ1-5, with TRBD1 matching over 7 bases. V was clipped by 2 bases and J by 6 bases; unmatched bases: 4. This CDR3 is built from 14 residues. Germline V CDR1 and CDR2: SGHTA, FQGNSA. CDR3 in DNA: TGTGCCAGCAGCTTAAGGCAGGGGGTTCAGCCCCAGCATTTT. This sequence encodes CASSLRQGVQPQHF.

The chain employs TRBV6-5 and TRBJ2-3; D remains ambiguous. CDR1 is MNHEY and CDR2 is SVGAGI in the germline V gene. Trimming removed 2 bases at V and 0 bases at J, with 6 bases between. This CDR3 contains 14 residues. This CDR3 is CASSYAVSTDTQYF. CDR3 nucleotide sequence: TGTGCCAGCAGTTACGCAGTTAGCACAGATACGCAGTATTTT.

The genes are TRBV5-6 and TRBJ1-1; 11 positions match TRBD1. V shed 5 bases, J shed 0 bases, and the junction held 3 bases outside the gene matches. Per germline, CDR1 SGHDT and CDR2 YYEEEE. The CDR3 totals 15 residues. CDR3 amino acids: CASSQDRGLNTEAFF. The CDR3 nucleotides read TGTGCCAGCAGTCAGGACAGGGGGCTGAACACTGAAGCTTTCTTT.

This sequence joins TRBV18 and TRBJ2-1, with 7 bases fitting TRBD1. Unmatched junction bases numbered 11, after V lost 0 bases and J lost 9 bases. In germline, CDR1 is KGHSH, CDR2 LQKENI. The CDR3 contains 16 residues. In DNA form, the CDR3 reads TGTGCCAGCTCACCACCCGACAGGGTAGACACTGGTGAGCAGTTCTTC. Its protein is CASSPPDRVDTGEQFF.

The rearrangement links TRBV5-1 to TRBJ1-2; TRBD1 matches at 7 bases. CDR3 length: 14 residues. CDR1 and CDR2 (germline): SGHRS, YFSETQ. Trimming cost V 4 bases and J 4 bases; bases outside gene matches: 7. The CDR3 here is CASSPGDSAYGYTF. CDR3 DNA sequence: TGCGCCAGCAGCCCGGGGGACAGTGCCTATGGCTACACCTTC.

This chain links TRBV19 with TRBJ2-2; 9 nucleotides align to TRBD2. The CDR3 extends over 15 amino acids. Trimming removed 1 base from V and 12 bases from J; junction bases left unmatched: 9. Germline V lookup: CDR1 LNHDA, CDR2 SQIVND (reference sequence). The CDR3: CASSIGGASGTKLFF. The DNA for the CDR3 is TGTGCCAGTAGTATAGGTGGGGCTAGCGGGACGAAGCTGTTTTTT.

This chain links TRBV4-2 with TRBJ2-1; 10 bases map to TRBD2. There are 19 residues in the CDR3. Germline V gene sequence: CDR1 LGHNA, CDR2 YNFKEQ. J lost 3 bases, V lost 4 bases, and 15 bases had no gene match. The CDR3 is CASSLGTSGKSTGYNEQFF. CDR3 DNA sequence: TGTGCCAGCAGCCTGGGAACTAGCGGGAAATCGACGGGCTACAATGAGCAGTTCTTC.

The chain has TRBV19 and TRBJ2-7; 7 bases align to TRBD2. CDR1 and CDR2 (germline): LNHDA, SQIVND (reference sequence). The J segment lost 2 bases and the V segment lost 6 bases, leaving 7 bases of the junction unmatched. The CDR3 covers 14 residues. In nucleotides, the CDR3 is TGTGCCAGTAGCCACCCCGGGGGGACCTACGAGCAGTACTTC. Translation: CASSHPGGTYEQYF.

The V gene is TRBV4-3, the J gene TRBJ1-2; TRBD1 aligns across 10 bases. With 6 bases clipped from V and 4 bases from J, the junction kept 26 bases outside the gene matches. The CDR3 spans 21 residues. Germline CDR1 reads LGHNA; CDR2 reads YSLEER. The CDR3 coding sequence is TGCGCCAGCAGTCTCGAGATAACAAAAGACAGGGGGCGCCGACCGGGCTATGGCTACACCTTC. Its protein is CASSLEITKDRGRRPGYGYTF.

The rearrangement joins TRBV5-6 to TRBJ1-1; D gene ambiguous. The CDR3 runs 13 residues. Between the trimmed V and J ends, which lost 4 bases and 4 bases, there was a span of 11 bases. From germline, CDR1 is SGHDT and CDR2 YYEEEE. The CDR3 coding sequence is TGTGCCAGCAGCCCCCTTCGGGTCACTGAAGCTTTCTTT. Its protein product is CASSPLRVTEAFF. The full variable domain, its missing parts supplied by reference TRBV5-6 and TRBJ1-1, is DAGVTQSPTHLIKTRGQQVTLRCSPKSGHDTVSWYQQALGQGPQFIFQYYEEEERQRGNFPDRFSGHQFPNYSSELNVNALLLGDSALYLCASSPLRVTEAFFGQGTRLTVV.